This T cell receptor (beta chain) was documented in a study of lymphopenia after photon versus proton radiotherapy. Regarding the study as a whole: Only patients who died were analyzed for survival; proton advantage is unproven. Post-nadir diversity loss with photons came from oligoclonal expansion, particularly CD8+ Temra cells. Larger post-nadir TCR diversity loss correlated inversely with survival in deceased patients. Under photons, naive T cells and diversity fell while effector/memory populations rose.

The CDR3 spans 14 residues. V was trimmed by 3 bases and J by 2 bases, leaving 11 bases between them. Germline V CDR1 and CDR2: SNHLY, FYNNEI. Assay: immunoSEQ multiplex PCR; the TCRdb copy retains only in-frame clones and omits some. The sample yields about 25,000 clones, around 90% seen once. Points on this clone: Its specificity is not known.

The receptor's source is a man aged 50-60 years with gastric cancer. This rearrangement joins TRBV2 to TRBJ2-7, with D tentatively TRBD1 (6 bases). Material: peripheral blood, obtained from a patient treated with photon-based radiotherapy. CDR3 protein: CASSEARGTYEQYF. The CDR3 region has the DNA TGTGCCAGCAGTGAGGCCAGGGGAACCTACGAGCAGTACTTC.